Reported below is one T cell receptor (beta chain). Its target is not known. This entry comes from a study of T cell responses to AZD1222 COVID-19 vaccine. This CDR3 has 13 residues. Germline CDR1 is SNHLY and CDR2 is FYNNEI. With 2 bases removed from V and 6 bases from J, the gap between germline ends came to 8 bases. Clones were sequenced by immunoSEQ multiplex PCR, and TCRdb holds only the in-frame ones, with some missing. The profile shows some 120,000 clones, approximately 87% of them singletons. Study-level results: Every sample of the repertoires postdated the peak T cell response. The breadth and depth of Spike-specific TCRs increased once two AZD1222 doses had been given.

The sample in question was peripheral blood, obtained on day 0 of AZD1222 vaccination. This TCR was sampled from an adult in good health. The gene calls are TRBV2 and TRBJ2-4, with D perhaps matching TRBD1 (7 bases). This CDR3 is CASSEQGGNIQYF. The CDR3 nucleotides read TGTGCCAGCAGTGAACAGGGGGGAAACATTCAGTACTTC.